The entry below describes one T cell receptor beta chain. This specimen belongs to a study of shared clonotypes between healthy human individuals. Study information: The donors, a couple of women and three men, were aged 18 to 49.

The V gene's germline CDR1 is SGHDT and CDR2 YYEEEE. The CDR3 runs 14 residues. V gave up 3 bases and J gave up 1 base, with 8 bases separating them. Donors comprised healthy HIV-negative adults lacking recent acute infections or vaccinations. In replicate PCRs of unsorted PBMC, around 300 ng DNA, around 29,000 T cell genomes, was used. TCRdb keeps only in-frame clones here, not all; method: immunoSEQ multiplex PCR. The table shows fewer than 650,000 clones, with around 80% occurring only once. This clonotype originated in a woman aged 40 to 55 in good health. Some clones in this sample may be carry-over from other donors' samples. The sample consisted of PBMCs. The V call is TRBV5-6, the J call TRBJ2-1; D gene ambiguous. CDR3 region: CASSSTVSYNEQFF. CDR3 DNA: TGTGCCAGCAGCTCGACTGTGTCCTACAATGAGCAGTTCTTC.